The next 31 T cell receptor beta chains were all read from a single sample in a study of blood T cell repertoires in COVID-19. Profiling relied on immunoSEQ multiplex PCR, and the TCRdb table lists in-frame clones only, not all of them. The table lists about 140,000 clones, about four fifths of them singletons, with under 5.5% in the top ten. Sequenced sample: peripheral blood. The receptors were gathered from a human donor in a cohort sampled during active COVID-19.

This clone was detected only once. The chain employs TRBV5-1 and TRBJ2-3; 10 bases map to TRBD2. The V and J ends lost 0 bases and 2 bases, in that order; junction bases with no gene match: 3. From germline, CDR1 is SGHRS and CDR2 YFSETQ. The length of the CDR3 is 16 residues. The CDR3 reads CASSLGAGGYTDTQYF. The CDR3 DNA is TGCGCCAGCAGCTTGGGAGCGGGAGGGTACACAGATACGCAGTATTTT.

The V call is TRBV28, the J call TRBJ1-3; D gene unclear. This CDR3 contains 16 residues. V lost 6 bases, J lost 0 bases, and 15 bases lay in between. Germline V gives CDR1 MDHEN, CDR2 SYDVKM. As DNA, the CDR3 is TGTGCCAGCAGCGGAGGGCCGACGAGCTCTGGAAACACCATATATTTT. It specifies CASSGGPTSSGNTIYF.

The chain carries TRBV11-2 and TRBJ1-2; 9 bases map to TRBD1. Per the germline V gene, CDR1 is SGHAT and CDR2 is FQNNGV. This CDR3 is 15 amino acids long. The J segment lost 4 bases and the V segment lost 4 bases, leaving 7 bases of the junction unmatched. CDR3 in amino acids: CASSSLKDRGYGYTF. The CDR3 coding sequence is TGTGCCAGCAGCTCTTTAAAGGACAGGGGCTATGGCTACACCTTC.

The chain recombines TRBV2 with TRBJ2-7; D call uncertain. The CDR3 length is 12 residues. Germline V gives CDR1 SNHLY, CDR2 FYNNEI. CDR3 in amino acids: CASSEWSYEQYV. The CDR3 DNA sequence: TGTGCCAGCAGTGAGTGGTCCTATGAGCAGTACGTC.

The chain carries TRBV19 and TRBJ1-4, with D hard to call. Germline V gene sequence: CDR1 LNHDA, CDR2 SQIVND (reference sequence). The CDR3 spans 14 residues. Trimming left V 3 bases short and J 5 bases short, with 10 bases between. CDR3 sequence (DNA): TGTGCCAGTAGTATGGTGGGGAGGAATGAAAAACTGTTTTTT. It yields the protein CASSMVGRNEKLFF.

This clone was recorded once. The chain employs TRBV15 and TRBJ1-2; D perhaps matches TRBD1 (5 bases). Per germline, CDR1 LNHNV and CDR2 YYDKDF (reference sequence). Trimming removed 0 bases from V and 4 bases from J, with 15 bases in between. The CDR3 extends over 16 amino acids. The CDR3 sequence is CATSRDGADSSYGYTF. CDR3 in DNA: TGTGCCACCAGCAGAGATGGGGCCGATTCCTCCTATGGCTACACCTTC.

This chain uses TRBV30 with TRBJ2-7; tentatively, D is TRBD2 (5 bases). V lost 0 bases to trimming and J lost 5 bases, with 8 bases between them. Germline loops: CDR1 GTSNPN, CDR2 SVGIG (reference sequence). The CDR3 length is 12 residues. CDR3 coding DNA: TGTGCCTGGAGTGTAGCCGGGGACGAGCAGTACGTC. This codes for CAWSVAGDEQYV.

The chain joins TRBV5-8 to TRBJ1-6; 10 bases fit TRBD1. CDR3 length equals 17 residues. Trimming removed 5 bases from V and 6 bases from J; junction bases left unmatched: 11. CDR1 and CDR2 from the germline V gene are SGHTS and YDEGEE. CDR3 nucleotides: TGTGCCAGCAGTCACGTTCTAGGACAGGGGGGTAATTCACCCCTCCACTTT. Amino acids: CASSHVLGQGGNSPLHF.

This sequence joins TRBV11-2 and TRBJ1-1; 7 bases fit TRBD1. CDR1 is SGHAT and CDR2 is FQNNGV in the germline V gene. This CDR3 contains 15 residues. The V and J ends lost 2 bases and 2 bases, in that order; junction bases with no gene match: 5. The CDR3 DNA follows: TGTGCCAGCAGCTTATTGACAGGGACTAACACTGAAGCTTTCTTT. Its protein is CASSLLTGTNTEAFF.

The V and J genes are TRBV29-1 and TRBJ2-1; D is possibly TRBD1 (6 bases). This CDR3 is 14 amino acids long. V lost 5 bases and J lost 1, with 12 bases in between. Germline V gene sequence: CDR1 SQVTM, CDR2 ANQGSEA. The CDR3: CSVTPTGSYNEQFF. In nucleotides, the CDR3 is TGCAGCGTTACACCGACAGGATCCTACAATGAGCAGTTCTTC.

This clone appeared many times. The chain recombines TRBV5-5 with TRBJ2-7; 10 nucleotides match TRBD1. There are 14 residues in the CDR3. V lost 4 bases to trimming and J lost 5 bases; unmatched junction nucleotides: 6. Germline V gene data show CDR1 as SGHKS and CDR2 as YYEKEE (reference sequence). CDR3 DNA: TGTGCCAGCAGCGTAGGGACAGGGGACCACGAGCAGTACTTC. This gives the protein CASSVGTGDHEQYF.

The chain uses TRBV5-4 and TRBJ2-2; TRBD1 matches 9 bases. The CDR3 has 16 amino acids. Germline lookup yields CDR1 SGHNT and CDR2 YYREEE (reference sequence). V was clipped by 3 bases and J by 3 bases; unmatched bases: 6. In nucleotides, the CDR3 is TGTGCCAGCAGCTCCGGCGGACAGGGGTACACCGGGGAGCTGTTTTTT. Encoded protein: CASSSGGQGYTGELFF. Combining the CDR3 with reference TRBV5-4 and TRBJ2-2 gives the whole variable domain ETGVTQSPTHLIKTRGQQVTLRCSSQSGHNTVSWYQQALGQGPQFIFQYYREEENGRGNFPPRFSGLQFPNYSSELNVNALELDDSALYLCASSSGGQGYTGELFFGEGSRLTVL.

The chain carries TRBV19 and TRBJ2-1, with D perhaps matching TRBD2 (6 bases). The CDR3 runs 14 residues. The V end lost 2 bases, the J end lost 7 bases, and 12 bases lay between the germline ends. Germline loops: CDR1 LNHDA, CDR2 SQIVND (reference sequence). In DNA form, the CDR3 reads TGTGCCAGTAGTATAACTGGGGGGAGGAATGAGCAGTTCTTC. It codes for CASSITGGRNEQFF.

The chain recombines TRBV5-4 with TRBJ1-1; D unclear. Germline CDR1 SGHNT, CDR2 YYREEE (reference sequence). This CDR3 is built from 13 residues. Trimming cost V 0 bases and J 0 bases, with 3 bases left between them. The CDR3 reads CASSLDMNTEAFF. The CDR3, as DNA: TGTGCCAGCAGCTTGGACATGAACACTGAAGCTTTCTTT.

The chain uses TRBV5-5 and TRBJ2-5, with a weak D call TRBD1 (6 bases). V lost 4 bases and J 5 bases, leaving 12 bases between the germline ends. Germline CDR1 reads SGHKS; CDR2 reads YYEKEE (reference sequence). The CDR3 is 13 residues long. CDR3 nucleotide sequence: TGTGCCAGCAGCCTAACAGGGCTTGAGACCCAGTACTTC. This encodes CASSLTGLETQYF. The whole variable domain, remainder taken from reference TRBV5-5 and TRBJ2-5, is DAGVTQSPTHLIKTRGQQVTLRCSPISGHKSVSWYQQVLGQGPQFIFQYYEKEERGRGNFPDRFSARQFPNYSSELNVNALLLGDSALYLCASSLTGLETQYFGPGTRLLVL.

The chain carries TRBV29-1 and TRBJ2-7, with 8 bases fitting TRBD1. CDR1 is SQVTM and CDR2 is ANQGSEA in the germline V gene. The CDR3 contains 14 residues. V shed 4 bases and J 2 bases; nucleotides not matched to a gene: 7. DNA for the CDR3: TGCAGCGTTGCCGGGACAGGCCAGCCCTACGAGCAGTACTTC. Translation gives CSVAGTGQPYEQYF.

The chain uses TRBV4-1 and TRBJ1-1; no firm D call. CDR3 length: 14 residues. Trimming stripped 4 bases from V and 4 bases from J, with 13 bases between. Germline V CDR1 and CDR2: MGHRA, YSYEKL. CDR3 DNA: TGCGCCAGCAGCCCCGTATTAGATGGCACTGAAGCTTTCTTT. Translating gives CASSPVLDGTEAFF.

V usage is TRBV2 and J usage is TRBJ2-5, with TRBD2 matching over 9 bases. V gave up 9 bases and J gave up 4 bases; unmatched junction bases: 3. The germline V gene has CDR1 SNHLY and CDR2 FYNNEI. The CDR3 totals 12 residues. CDR3 in amino acids: CASSGSRETQYF. CDR3 in DNA: TGTGCCAGTAGCGGGAGTCGAGAGACCCAGTACTTC.

The V call is TRBV3-1 (or the pseudogene TRBV3-2), the J call TRBJ2-3; possible D gene TRBD2, 6 bases. Germline CDR1 LGHDT, CDR2 YNNKEL (reference sequence). Trimming shortened V by 1 base and J by 4 bases, and 6 bases separated the two germline ends. The CDR3 runs to 13 residues. The CDR3 DNA reads as TGTGCCAGCAGCCAAGGGAGGGCAGATACGCAGTATTTT. Encoded protein: CASSQGRADTQYF.

V gene TRBV28 combines with J gene TRBJ2-2; the D gene is possibly TRBD2 (6 bases). V lost 4 bases and J lost 0, with 15 bases in between. CDR3 length: 17 amino acids. Germline CDR1 and CDR2: MDHEN and SYDVKM. The CDR3 spells CASSSPGLHANTGELFF. CDR3 sequence (DNA): TGTGCCAGCAGTTCCCCGGGACTCCATGCGAACACCGGGGAGCTGTTTTTT.

This clone was seen a handful of times. This chain links TRBV30 with TRBJ1-2, with TRBD1 matching 10 bases. Germline V gene lookup returns CDR1 GTSNPN and CDR2 SVGIG (reference sequence). V was clipped by 2 bases and J by 4 bases; unmatched bases: 1. The CDR3 spans 13 residues. CDR3 coding DNA: TGTGCCTGGAGTTGGACAGGGGGCTATGGCTACACCTTC. Its protein product is CAWSWTGGYGYTF.

J is TRBJ2-3 and V is TRBV6-6; possible D gene TRBD2, 7 bases. Trimming pared 5 bases from V and 3 bases from J, leaving 18 bases between. From germline, CDR1 is MNHNY and CDR2 SVGAGI (reference sequence). This CDR3 comprises 16 residues. In DNA, the CDR3 is TGTGCCAGCAGTCCCGGGTATAGGGGGGGGACAGATACGCAGTATTTT. Its protein is CASSPGYRGGTDTQYF.

The chain carries TRBV5-1 and TRBJ2-3, with TRBD2 identical over 8 bases. Germline loops: CDR1 SGHRS, CDR2 YFSETQ. This CDR3 spans 16 amino acids. With V trimmed by 2 bases and J by 0 bases, 5 bases remained unmatched. The CDR3 region is CASSFRLASSTDTQYF. The CDR3 DNA sequence: TGCGCCAGCAGCTTCAGACTAGCGAGTAGCACAGATACGCAGTATTTT.

The rearrangement links TRBV19 to TRBJ2-7; TRBD1 agrees at 8 bases. The CDR3 length is 16 residues. The V gene end was trimmed by 5 bases and the J gene end by 2 bases; junction bases not matched to a gene: 11. Germline V gene data show CDR1 as LNHDA and CDR2 as SQIVND (reference sequence). The CDR3 here is CASSARTGSTAYEQYF. CDR3 coding DNA: TGTGCCAGTAGTGCCAGGACAGGGTCTACAGCCTACGAGCAGTACTTC.

The chain joins TRBV19 to TRBJ2-2; 7 nucleotides line up with TRBD1. In germline, CDR1 is LNHDA, CDR2 SQIVND (reference sequence). J was trimmed by 6 bases and V by 8 bases; bases with no gene match: 12. CDR3 size: 15 residues. This chain's CDR3 is CASRLSGGSAGELFF. DNA for the CDR3: TGTGCCAGTCGCCTTTCAGGGGGATCGGCCGGGGAGCTGTTTTTT. The variable domain in full, with the rest retrieved from reference TRBV19 and TRBJ2-2, is DGGITQSPKYLFRKEGQNVTLSCEQNLNHDAMYWYRQDPGQGLRLIYYSQIVNDFQKGDIAEGYSVSREKKESFPLTVTSAQKNPTAFYLCASRLSGGSAGELFFGEGSRLTVL.

The sample holds a few counts of this clone. J is TRBJ2-1 and V is TRBV7-2; TRBD2 aligns across 8 bases. CDR1 SGHTA and CDR2 FQGNSA come from the germline V gene. This CDR3 region has 15 residues. Trimming removed 1 base from V and 7 bases from J; junction bases left unmatched: 6. The CDR3 is CASSLDGGAQNEQFF. The CDR3 bases are TGTGCCAGCAGCTTAGACGGGGGGGCGCAAAATGAGCAGTTCTTC.

V is TRBV11-2 and J is TRBJ2-7; tentative D call: TRBD2 (6 bases). There are 14 residues in the CDR3. Trimming removed 5 bases from V and 1 base from J, with 12 bases in between. Germline V CDR1 and CDR2: SGHAT, FQNNGV. Written as DNA, the CDR3 is TGTGCCAGCAGCCAGGGAGGCTCTTCCTACGAGCAGTACGTC. It specifies CASSQGGSSYEQYV.

At least ten counts were recorded for this clone. The rearrangement uses TRBV4-2 and TRBJ2-3; D is uncertain. V shed 0 bases and J shed 0 bases, with 4 bases lying between them. Germline V gene data show CDR1 as LGHNA and CDR2 as YNFKEQ. This CDR3 comprises 14 residues. The CDR3 bases are TGTGCCAGCAGCCAAGACGGTAGCACAGATACGCAGTATTTT. Its translation is CASSQDGSTDTQYF.

The gene calls are TRBV6-6 and TRBJ2-1, with D possibly matching TRBD1 (6 bases). CDR1 and CDR2 (germline): MNHNY, SVGAGI (reference sequence). Trimming pared 2 bases from V and 5 bases from J, leaving 13 bases between. This CDR3 is built from 15 residues. In nucleotides, the CDR3 is TGTGCCAGCAGTTACGCCAGGGGCCCAAACAATGAGCAGTTCTTC. Translating it yields CASSYARGPNNEQFF.

The genes are TRBV28 and TRBJ2-1, with TRBD1 as a possible D gene (5 bases). CDR1 is MDHEN and CDR2 is SYDVKM in the germline V gene. V was pared by 3 bases and J by 5 bases, with 11 bases between. The CDR3 sequence is 14 residues long. This chain's CDR3 is CASSFSDRNNEQFF. The CDR3 DNA is TGTGCCAGCAGTTTTTCCGACAGAAACAATGAGCAGTTCTTC. The full variable domain, with the rest looked up from reference TRBV28 and TRBJ2-1, is DVKVTQSSRYLVKRTGEKVFLECVQDMDHENMFWYRQDPGLGLRLIYFSYDVKMKEKGDIPEGYSVSREKKERFSLILESASTNQTSMYLCASSFSDRNNEQFFGPGTRLTVL.

This clone has a handful of counts. The rearrangement uses TRBV6-1 and TRBJ2-3; 13 bases agree with TRBD2. Trimming removed 3 bases from V and 8 bases from J; junction bases left unmatched: 5. The CDR3 is 15 residues long. The germline CDR1 and CDR2 sequences are MNHNS and SASEGT. Here the CDR3 DNA reads TGTGCCAGCAGTGAGGTACTAGCGGGGGGGTCTACGCAGTATTTT. It specifies CASSEVLAGGSTQYF.